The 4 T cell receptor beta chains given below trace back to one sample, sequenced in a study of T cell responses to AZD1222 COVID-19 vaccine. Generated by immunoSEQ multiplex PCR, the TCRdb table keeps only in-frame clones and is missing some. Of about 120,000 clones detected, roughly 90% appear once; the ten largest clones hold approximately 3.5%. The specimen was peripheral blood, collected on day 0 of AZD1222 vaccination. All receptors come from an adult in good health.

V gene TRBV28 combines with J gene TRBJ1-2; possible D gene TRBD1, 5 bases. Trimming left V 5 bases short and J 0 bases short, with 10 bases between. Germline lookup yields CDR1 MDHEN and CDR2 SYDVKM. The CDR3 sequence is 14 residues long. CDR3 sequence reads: CASSQEGSNYGYTF. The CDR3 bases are TGTGCCAGCAGTCAGGAGGGGTCTAACTATGGCTACACCTTC.

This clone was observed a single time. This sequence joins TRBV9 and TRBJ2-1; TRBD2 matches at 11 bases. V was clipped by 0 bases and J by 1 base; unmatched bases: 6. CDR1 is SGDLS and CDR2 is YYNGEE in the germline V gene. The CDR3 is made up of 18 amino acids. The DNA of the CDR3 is TGTGCCAGCAGCGTAGCTAGCGGGGGGCGAAGGTCCTACAATGAGCAGTTCTTC. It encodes CASSVASGGRRSYNEQFF.

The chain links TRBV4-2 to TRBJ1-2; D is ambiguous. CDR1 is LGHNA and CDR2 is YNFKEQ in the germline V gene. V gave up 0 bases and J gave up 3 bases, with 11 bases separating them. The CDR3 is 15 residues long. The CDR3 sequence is CASSQDRASYYGYTF. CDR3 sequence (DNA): TGTGCCAGCAGCCAAGATAGGGCAAGCTACTATGGCTACACCTTC.

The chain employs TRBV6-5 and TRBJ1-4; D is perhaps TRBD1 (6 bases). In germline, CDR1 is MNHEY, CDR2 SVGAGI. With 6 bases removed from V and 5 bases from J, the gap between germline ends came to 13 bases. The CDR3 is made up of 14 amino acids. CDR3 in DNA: TGTGCCAGCAGCGAGACGGGACACAATGAAAAACTGTTTTTT. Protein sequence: CASSETGHNEKLFF.